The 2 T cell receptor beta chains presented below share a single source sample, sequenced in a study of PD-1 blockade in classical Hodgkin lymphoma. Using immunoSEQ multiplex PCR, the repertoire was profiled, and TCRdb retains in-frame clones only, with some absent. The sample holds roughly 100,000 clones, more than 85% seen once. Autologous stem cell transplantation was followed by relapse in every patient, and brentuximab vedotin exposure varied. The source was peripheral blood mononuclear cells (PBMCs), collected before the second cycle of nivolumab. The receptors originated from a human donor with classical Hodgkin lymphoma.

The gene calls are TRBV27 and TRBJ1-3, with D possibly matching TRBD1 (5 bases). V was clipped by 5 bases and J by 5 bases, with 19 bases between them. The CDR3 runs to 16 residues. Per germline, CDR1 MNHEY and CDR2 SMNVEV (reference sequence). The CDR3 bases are TGTGCCAGCAGTCTAACAATATCGGGACTTCGAAACACCATATATTTT. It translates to CASSLTISGLRNTIYF.

The chain's CDR3 is CASSTTGDKPGEQYF. The CDR3 nucleotides are TGCGCCAGCAGCACTACAGGGGATAAACCGGGGGAGCAGTACTTC. The chain uses TRBV5-1 and TRBJ2-7; TRBD1 matches 7 bases. The J segment lost 7 bases and the V segment lost 4 bases, leaving 14 bases of the junction unmatched. The germline gives CDR1 SGHRS, CDR2 YFSETQ. The CDR3 length is 15 residues.